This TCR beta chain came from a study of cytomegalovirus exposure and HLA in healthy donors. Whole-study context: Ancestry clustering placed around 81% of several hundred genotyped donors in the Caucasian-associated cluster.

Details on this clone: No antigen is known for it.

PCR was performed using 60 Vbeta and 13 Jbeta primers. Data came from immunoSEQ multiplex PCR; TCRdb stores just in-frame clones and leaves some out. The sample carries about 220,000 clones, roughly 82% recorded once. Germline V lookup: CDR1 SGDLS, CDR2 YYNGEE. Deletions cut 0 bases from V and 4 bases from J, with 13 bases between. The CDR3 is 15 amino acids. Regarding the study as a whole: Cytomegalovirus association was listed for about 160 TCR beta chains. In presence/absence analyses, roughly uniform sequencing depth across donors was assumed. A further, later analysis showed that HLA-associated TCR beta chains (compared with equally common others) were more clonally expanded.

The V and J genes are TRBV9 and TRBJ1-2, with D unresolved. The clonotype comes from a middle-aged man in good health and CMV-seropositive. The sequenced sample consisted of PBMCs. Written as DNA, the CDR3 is TGTGCCAGCAGCGTAGATAGCGGCCAAGCCTATGGCTACACCTTC. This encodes CASSVDSGQAYGYTF.